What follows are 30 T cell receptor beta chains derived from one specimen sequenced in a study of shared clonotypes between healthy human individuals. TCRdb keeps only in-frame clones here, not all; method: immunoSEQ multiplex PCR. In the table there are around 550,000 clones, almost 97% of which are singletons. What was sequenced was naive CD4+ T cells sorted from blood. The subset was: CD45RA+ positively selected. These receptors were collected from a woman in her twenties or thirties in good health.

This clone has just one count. Here the CDR3 DNA reads TGTGCCAGCTCACCATGGCCACCAGGGGTAGGGGAAGAGACCCAGTACTTC. This gives the protein CASSPWPPGVGEETQYF. The chain uses TRBV18 and TRBJ2-5; tentatively, D is TRBD1 (6 bases). V gave up 2 bases and J gave up 3 bases, with 19 bases separating them. CDR1 is KGHSH, CDR2 LQKENI, per germline. The CDR3 length is 17 residues.

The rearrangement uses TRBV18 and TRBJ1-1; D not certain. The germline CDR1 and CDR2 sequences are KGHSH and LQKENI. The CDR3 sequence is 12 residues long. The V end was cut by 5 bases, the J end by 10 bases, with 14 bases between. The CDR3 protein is CASSTEGPGAFF. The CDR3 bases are TGTGCCAGCTCAACCGAGGGTCCCGGAGCTTTCTTT.

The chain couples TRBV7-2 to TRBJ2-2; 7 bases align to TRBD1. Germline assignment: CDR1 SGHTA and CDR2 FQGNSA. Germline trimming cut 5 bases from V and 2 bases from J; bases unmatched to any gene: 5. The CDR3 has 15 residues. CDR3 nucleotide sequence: TGTGCCAGCAGCCCCGGGACAGCCAACACCGGGGAGCTGTTTTTT. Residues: CASSPGTANTGELFF.

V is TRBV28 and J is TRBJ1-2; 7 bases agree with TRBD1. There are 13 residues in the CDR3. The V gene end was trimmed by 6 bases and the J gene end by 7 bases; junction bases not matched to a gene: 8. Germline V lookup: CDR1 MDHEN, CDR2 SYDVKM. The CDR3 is CASSNDRVFGYTF. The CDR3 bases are TGTGCCAGCAGCAATGACAGGGTGTTTGGCTACACCTTC.

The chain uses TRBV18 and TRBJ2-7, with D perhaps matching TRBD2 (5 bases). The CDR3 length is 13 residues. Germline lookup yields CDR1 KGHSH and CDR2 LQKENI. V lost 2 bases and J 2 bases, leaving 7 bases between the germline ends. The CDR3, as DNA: TGTGCCAGCTCACCATCCGGGACCTACGAGCAGTACTTC. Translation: CASSPSGTYEQYF.

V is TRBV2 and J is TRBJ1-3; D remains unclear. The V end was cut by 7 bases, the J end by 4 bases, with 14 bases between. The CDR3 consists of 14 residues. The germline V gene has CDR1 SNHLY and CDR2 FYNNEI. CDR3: CASNLREAGNTIYF. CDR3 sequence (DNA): TGTGCCAGCAACCTCCGGGAAGCCGGAAACACCATATATTTT.

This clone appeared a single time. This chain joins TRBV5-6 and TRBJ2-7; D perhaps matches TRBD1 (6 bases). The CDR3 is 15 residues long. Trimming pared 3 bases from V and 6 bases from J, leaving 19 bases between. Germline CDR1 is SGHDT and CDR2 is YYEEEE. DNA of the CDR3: TGTGCCAGCAGCTATCTATTTTTATCAGGGGCCGAGCAGTACTTC. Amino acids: CASSYLFLSGAEQYF.

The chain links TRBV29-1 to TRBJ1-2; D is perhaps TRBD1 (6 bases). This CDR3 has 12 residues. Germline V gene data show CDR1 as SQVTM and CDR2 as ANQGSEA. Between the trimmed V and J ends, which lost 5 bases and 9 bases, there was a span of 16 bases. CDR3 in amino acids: CSVRGGAFSYTF. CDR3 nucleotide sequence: TGCAGCGTTCGGGGGGGCGCTTTCAGCTACACCTTC.

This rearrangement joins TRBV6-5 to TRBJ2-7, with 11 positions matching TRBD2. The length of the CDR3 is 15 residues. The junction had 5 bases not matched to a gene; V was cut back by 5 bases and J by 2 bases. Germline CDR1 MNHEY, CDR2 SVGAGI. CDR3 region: CASSSPSGRTYEQYF. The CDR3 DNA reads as TGTGCCAGCAGTAGCCCTAGCGGGAGGACCTACGAGCAGTACTTC.

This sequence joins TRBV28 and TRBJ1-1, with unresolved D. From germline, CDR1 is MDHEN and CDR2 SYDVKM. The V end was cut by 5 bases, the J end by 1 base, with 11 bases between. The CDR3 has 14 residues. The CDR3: CASSDYSENTEAFF. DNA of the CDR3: TGTGCCAGCAGTGACTACAGTGAGAACACTGAAGCTTTCTTT. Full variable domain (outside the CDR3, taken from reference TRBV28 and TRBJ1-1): DVKVTQSSRYLVKRTGEKVFLECVQDMDHENMFWYRQDPGLGLRLIYFSYDVKMKEKGDIPEGYSVSREKKERFSLILESASTNQTSMYLCASSDYSENTEAFFGQGTRLTVV.

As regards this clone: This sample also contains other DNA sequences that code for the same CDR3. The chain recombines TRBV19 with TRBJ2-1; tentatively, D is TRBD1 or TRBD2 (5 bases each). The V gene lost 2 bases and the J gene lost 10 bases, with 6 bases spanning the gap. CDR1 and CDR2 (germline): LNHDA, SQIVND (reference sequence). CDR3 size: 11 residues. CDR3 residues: CASSIWGEQFF. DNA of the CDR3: TGTGCCAGTAGTATATGGGGGGAGCAGTTCTTC.

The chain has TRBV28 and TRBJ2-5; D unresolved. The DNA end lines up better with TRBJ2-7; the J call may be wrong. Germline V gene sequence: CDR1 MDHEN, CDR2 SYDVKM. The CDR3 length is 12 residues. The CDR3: CASSPSRYEQYF. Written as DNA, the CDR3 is TGTGCCAGCAGTCCCTCGAGGTACGAGCAGTACTTC.

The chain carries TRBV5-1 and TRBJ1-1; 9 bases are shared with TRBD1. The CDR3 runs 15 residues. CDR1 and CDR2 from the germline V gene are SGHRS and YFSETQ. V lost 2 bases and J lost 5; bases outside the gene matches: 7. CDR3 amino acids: CASSFRTGVRTEAFF. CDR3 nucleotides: TGCGCCAGCAGCTTCAGGACAGGGGTTCGGACTGAAGCTTTCTTT.

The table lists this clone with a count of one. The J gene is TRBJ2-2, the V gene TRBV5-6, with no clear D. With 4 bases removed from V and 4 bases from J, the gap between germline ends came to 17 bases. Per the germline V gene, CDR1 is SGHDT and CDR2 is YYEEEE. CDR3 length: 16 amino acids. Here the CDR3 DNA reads TGTGCCAGCAGCCCGATTGGGTCCCGGGCCACCGGGGAGCTGTTTTTT. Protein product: CASSPIGSRATGELFF.

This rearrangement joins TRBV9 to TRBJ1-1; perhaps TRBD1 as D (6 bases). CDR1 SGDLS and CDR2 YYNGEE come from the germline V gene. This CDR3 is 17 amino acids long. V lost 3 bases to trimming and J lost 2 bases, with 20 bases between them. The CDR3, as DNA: TGTGCCAGCAGCGGCCTTTTGAGGGGGGCTCCAAACACTGAAGCTTTCTTT. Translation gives CASSGLLRGAPNTEAFF.

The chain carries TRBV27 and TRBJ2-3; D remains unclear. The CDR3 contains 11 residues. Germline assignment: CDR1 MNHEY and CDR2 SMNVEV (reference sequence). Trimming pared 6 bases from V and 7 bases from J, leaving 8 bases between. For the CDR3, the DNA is TGTGCCAGCAGGAGAGTGAATACGCAGTATTTT. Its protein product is CASRRVNTQYF.

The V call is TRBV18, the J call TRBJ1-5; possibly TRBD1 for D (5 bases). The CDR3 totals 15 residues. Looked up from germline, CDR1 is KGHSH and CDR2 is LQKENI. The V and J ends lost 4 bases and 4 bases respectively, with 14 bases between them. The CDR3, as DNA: TGTGCCAGCTCACAAAACCGGGACGTTAATCAGCCCCAGCATTTT. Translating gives CASSQNRDVNQPQHF.

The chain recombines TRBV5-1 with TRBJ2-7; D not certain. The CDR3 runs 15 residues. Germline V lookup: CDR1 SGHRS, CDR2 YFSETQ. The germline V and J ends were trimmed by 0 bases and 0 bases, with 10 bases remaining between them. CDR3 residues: CASSLERIPSYEQYF. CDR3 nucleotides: TGCGCCAGCAGCTTGGAACGGATCCCCTCCTACGAGCAGTACTTC.

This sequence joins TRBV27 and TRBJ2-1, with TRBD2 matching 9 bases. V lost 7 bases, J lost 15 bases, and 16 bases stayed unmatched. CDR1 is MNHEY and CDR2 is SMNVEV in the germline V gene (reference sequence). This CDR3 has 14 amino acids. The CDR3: CASITAGLAIWRFF. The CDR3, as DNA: TGTGCCAGCATAACCGCGGGACTAGCTATATGGAGGTTCTTC.

CDR3 coding DNA: TGTGCCAGCAGCGCCGGTGGAGCGGGAGGAACCTACGAGCAGTACTTC. This encodes CASSAGGAGGTYEQYF. This chain connects TRBV5-4 to TRBJ2-7, with 9 positions matching TRBD2. Losses at the gene ends were 4 bases for V and 2 bases for J; bases not matched to a gene: 10. Germline loops: CDR1 SGHNT, CDR2 YYREEE (reference sequence). The CDR3 has 16 amino acids.

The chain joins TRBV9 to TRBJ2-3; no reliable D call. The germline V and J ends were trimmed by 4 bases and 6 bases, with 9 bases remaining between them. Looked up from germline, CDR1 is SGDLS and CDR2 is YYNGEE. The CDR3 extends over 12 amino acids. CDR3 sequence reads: CASSLSSDTQYF. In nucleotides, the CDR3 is TGTGCCAGCAGCCTCAGCTCTGATACGCAGTATTTT.

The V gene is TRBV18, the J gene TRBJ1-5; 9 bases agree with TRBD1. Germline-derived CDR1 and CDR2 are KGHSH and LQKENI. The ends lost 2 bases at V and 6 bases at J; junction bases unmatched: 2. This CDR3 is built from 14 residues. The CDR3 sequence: CASSPGQGIQPQHF. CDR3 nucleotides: TGTGCCAGCTCACCAGGACAGGGGATTCAGCCCCAGCATTTT.

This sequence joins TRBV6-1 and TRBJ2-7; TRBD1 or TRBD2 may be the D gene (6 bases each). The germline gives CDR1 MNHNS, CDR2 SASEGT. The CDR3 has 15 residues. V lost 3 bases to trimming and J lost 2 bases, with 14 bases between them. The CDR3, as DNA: TGTGCCAGCAGTGACGGGGGCGGGTGGGCCTACGAGCAGTACTTC. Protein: CASSDGGGWAYEQYF.

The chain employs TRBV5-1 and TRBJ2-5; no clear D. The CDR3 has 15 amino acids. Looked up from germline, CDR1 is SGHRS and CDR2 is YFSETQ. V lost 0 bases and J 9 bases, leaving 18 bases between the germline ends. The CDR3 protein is CASSLEALGVSAQYF. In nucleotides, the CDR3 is TGCGCCAGCAGCTTGGAGGCCCTCGGAGTTTCGGCCCAGTACTTC.

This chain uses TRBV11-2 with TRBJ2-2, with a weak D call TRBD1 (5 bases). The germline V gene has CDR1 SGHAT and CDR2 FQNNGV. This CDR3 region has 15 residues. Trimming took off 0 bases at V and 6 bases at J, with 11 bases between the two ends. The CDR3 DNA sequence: TGTGCCAGCAGCTTAGAACAGGCCGTATCCGGGGAGCTGTTTTTT. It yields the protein CASSLEQAVSGELFF.

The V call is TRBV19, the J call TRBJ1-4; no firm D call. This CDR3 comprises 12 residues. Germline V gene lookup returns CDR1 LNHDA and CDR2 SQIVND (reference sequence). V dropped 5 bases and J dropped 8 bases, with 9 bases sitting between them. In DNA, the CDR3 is TGTGCCAGTAGTCCACCACTAGAAAAACTGTTTTTT. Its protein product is CASSPPLEKLFF.

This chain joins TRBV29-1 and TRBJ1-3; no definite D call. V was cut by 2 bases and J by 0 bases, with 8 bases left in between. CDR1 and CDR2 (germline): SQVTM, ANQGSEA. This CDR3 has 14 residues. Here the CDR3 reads CSVETRSSGNTIYF. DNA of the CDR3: TGCAGCGTTGAAACCCGGAGCTCTGGAAACACCATATATTTT.

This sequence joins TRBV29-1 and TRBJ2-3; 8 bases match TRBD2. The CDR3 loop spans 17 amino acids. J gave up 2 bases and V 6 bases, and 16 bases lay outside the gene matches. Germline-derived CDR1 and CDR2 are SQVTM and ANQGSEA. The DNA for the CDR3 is TGCAGCGTCGGTATCGGCGGGAGGCTCCACTACACAGATACGCAGTATTTT. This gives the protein CSVGIGGRLHYTDTQYF.

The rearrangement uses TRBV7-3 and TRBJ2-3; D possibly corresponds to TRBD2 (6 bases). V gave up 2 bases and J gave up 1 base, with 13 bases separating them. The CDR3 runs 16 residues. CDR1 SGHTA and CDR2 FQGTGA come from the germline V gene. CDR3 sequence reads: CASSLVSSGGTDTQYF. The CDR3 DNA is TGTGCCAGCAGCTTAGTTTCGTCGGGAGGCACAGATACGCAGTATTTT.

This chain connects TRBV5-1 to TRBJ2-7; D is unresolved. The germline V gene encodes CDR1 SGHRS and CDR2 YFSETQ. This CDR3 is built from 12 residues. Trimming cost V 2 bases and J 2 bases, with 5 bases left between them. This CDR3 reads CASSFHTYEQYF. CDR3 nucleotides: TGCGCCAGCAGCTTCCATACCTACGAGCAGTACTTC.